The entry that follows covers one T cell receptor (beta chain) sequence. The data were obtained in a study of blood T cell repertoires in COVID-19. Overall study: Both acute and convalescent COVID-19 samples were obtained from the United States, Italy and Spain. Sources were T cells, B-cell-depleted T cells, or PBMCs; the material itself was cDNA or gDNA.

The authors' processing: The assay estimated nucleated cells by amplifying reference gene primers. Clones were read by immunoSEQ multiplex PCR, and TCRdb kept only the in-frame ones, dropping some. The D gene and trimming were derived from the DNA, and the V and J assignments and clone size from that table. The sample lists 210,000 or so clones; approximately 84% were seen once. CDR3 length: 13 amino acids. V lost 6 bases and J lost 5, with 12 bases in between. Germline V gene data show CDR1 as MDHEN and CDR2 as SYDVKM. The chain joins TRBV28 to TRBJ2-3; D not resolved. Sequencing input: peripheral blood. This clonotype was obtained from a man aged 40-49 years with active or convalescent COVID-19. In DNA, the CDR3 is TGTGCCAGCAGCCCTCCGGTAGTAGATACGCAGTATTTT. It translates to CASSPPVVDTQYF.